This T cell receptor (beta chain) was recovered during a study of response to subunit inactivated influenza vaccine. Study results and limitations: Authors suggested few new T cells are recruited by each seasonal influenza vaccination.

V shed 3 bases and J 6 bases; nucleotides not matched to a gene: 4. This CDR3 contains 14 residues. Germline loops: CDR1 MDHEN, CDR2 SYDVKM. MiXCR, applied by TCRdb to the RT-PCR reads, yields one record per CDR3 protein. The table has a few hundred thousand distinct CDR3 sequences, approximately 7.7% seen once; the top ten hold approximately 14%. To note about this clonotype: Its antigen is not known.

The TCR was taken from a man in his fifties or sixties who received an inactivated influenza vaccine. This chain connects TRBV28 to TRBJ2-1, with 8 bases lining up with TRBD2. Material: PBMCs from blood, obtained roughly 24 months after vaccination. CDR3 sequence: CASSFGGGLNEQFF. The CDR3 DNA sequence: TGTGCCAGCAGTTTCGGGGGGGGCCTCAATGAGCAGTTCTTC.